Listed below are T cell receptor beta chains from one sample, sequenced in a study of technical replicates of blood from a handful of donors. Assay: immunoSEQ multiplex PCR; the TCRdb copy retains only in-frame clones and omits some. The top ten hold less than 6.5% of the sample, which has 62,000 or so clones, around nine tenths seen once. Input material: PBMCs. The source is a human donor in good health. Some clones in this sample may be carry-over from other donors' samples. CDR3s include the opening cysteine and the closing phenylalanine or tryptophan. The D gene is left open where the match is weak. Clone size, where shown, is once, few, many, or a class for clones that have expanded.

J gene: TRBJ2-1; D gene: TRBD2; clone size: .; CDR3 length: 14; V gene: TRBV6-6; CDR3 DNA: TGTGCCAGCAGGATAGCGGGCTCCTACAATGAGCAGTTCTTC; CDR3 protein: CASRIAGSYNEQFF
J gene: TRBJ1-5; D gene: TRBD1; clone size: few; CDR3 length: 16; V gene: TRBV7-9; CDR3 DNA: TGTGCCAGCAGCTCAGGGGGCCCGGATAGCAATCAGCCCCAGCATTTT; CDR3 protein: CASSSGGPDSNQPQHF
J gene: TRBJ1-4; D gene: .; clone size: .; CDR3 length: 15; V gene: TRBV19; CDR3 DNA: TGTGCCAGTAGCCCCGGGGGAACAACTAATGAAAAACTGTTTTTT; CDR3 protein: CASSPGGTTNEKLFF
J gene: TRBJ1-2; D gene: .; clone size: few; CDR3 length: 14; V gene: TRBV7-9; CDR3 DNA: TGTGCCAGCAGCTTACTTGGGCCAAACTATGGCTACACCTTC; CDR3 protein: CASSLLGPNYGYTF
J gene: TRBJ2-6; D gene: .; clone size: .; CDR3 length: 15; V gene: TRBV2; CDR3 DNA: TGTGCCAGCAGAGTACAGGGCTCTGGGGCCAACGTCCTGACTTTC; CDR3 protein: CASRVQGSGANVLTF
J gene: TRBJ2-1; D gene: TRBD1; clone size: .; CDR3 length: 16; V gene: TRBV7-9; CDR3 DNA: TGTGCCAGCAGCGTAATCGTCGGGACAGGGAAAAATGAGCAGTTCTTC; CDR3 protein: CASSVIVGTGKNEQFF
J gene: TRBJ1-2; D gene: TRBD1; clone size: .; CDR3 length: 16; V gene: TRBV11-2; CDR3 DNA: TGTGCCAGCAGCTCTCTCTCCGGGACAGGGCACCGTGGCTACACCTTC; CDR3 protein: CASSSLSGTGHRGYTF
J gene: TRBJ1-6; D gene: TRBD1; clone size: .; CDR3 length: 15; V gene: TRBV7-9; CDR3 DNA: TGTGCCAGCAGCTTAAGTCGGGGACAGAATTCACCCCTCCACTTT; CDR3 protein: CASSLSRGQNSPLHF
J gene: TRBJ2-1; D gene: TRBD2; clone size: .; CDR3 length: 15; V gene: TRBV7-9; CDR3 DNA: TGTGCCAGCAGCTGGGGACTAGCGGACCACAATGAGCAGTTCTTC; CDR3 protein: CASSWGLADHNEQFF
J gene: TRBJ1-6; D gene: TRBD1; clone size: .; CDR3 length: 15; V gene: TRBV5-6; CDR3 DNA: TGTGCCAGCAGCTTGTCTGGGACAGGGTGGTCACCCCTCCACTTT; CDR3 protein: CASSLSGTGWSPLHF
J gene: TRBJ1-1; D gene: TRBD1; clone size: .; CDR3 length: 14; V gene: TRBV19; CDR3 DNA: TGTGCCAGTAGTTTCAGGGGGAGATACACTGAAGCTTTCTTT; CDR3 protein: CASSFRGRYTEAFF
J gene: TRBJ1-3; D gene: .; clone size: .; CDR3 length: 12; V gene: TRBV18; CDR3 DNA: TGTGCCAGCTCACCGGAGGGAAACACCATATATTTT; CDR3 protein: CASSPEGNTIYF
J gene: TRBJ1-3; D gene: .; clone size: .; CDR3 length: 15; V gene: TRBV4-1; CDR3 DNA: TGCGCCAGCAGCCAAGATATAACAGCTGGAAACACCATATATTTT; CDR3 protein: CASSQDITAGNTIYF
J gene: TRBJ1-1; D gene: .; clone size: .; CDR3 length: 14; V gene: TRBV5-4; CDR3 DNA: TGTGCCAGCAGCTTGGCCAGAGGGAACACTGAAGCTTTCTTT; CDR3 protein: CASSLARGNTEAFF
J gene: TRBJ2-5; D gene: TRBD2; clone size: once; CDR3 length: 15; V gene: TRBV7-2; CDR3 DNA: TGTGCCAGCAGCTTTAGCGGGACCCATGGGGAGACCCAGTACTTC; CDR3 protein: CASSFSGTHGETQYF
J gene: TRBJ1-2; D gene: .; clone size: .; CDR3 length: 14; V gene: TRBV18; CDR3 DNA: TGTGCCAGCTCACCAGAGTCTACAGGGTTCGGCTACACCTTC; CDR3 protein: CASSPESTGFGYTF
J gene: TRBJ1-1; D gene: .; clone size: .; CDR3 length: 11; V gene: TRBV5-6; CDR3 DNA: TGTGCCAGCAGCTGGGAGAGTGAAGCTTTCTTT; CDR3 protein: CASSWESEAFF
J gene: TRBJ1-5; D gene: .; clone size: .; CDR3 length: 15; V gene: TRBV9; CDR3 DNA: TGTGCCAGCAGCGTAGAGGCGGGGAGCAATCAGCCCCAGCATTTT; CDR3 protein: CASSVEAGSNQPQHF
J gene: TRBJ2-2; D gene: .; clone size: few; CDR3 length: 15; V gene: TRBV7-9; CDR3 DNA: TGTGCCAGCAGCTTAGCGGCCGGGAGTCCCGGGGAGCTGTTTTTT; CDR3 protein: CASSLAAGSPGELFF
J gene: TRBJ2-7; D gene: TRBD2; clone size: .; CDR3 length: 19; V gene: TRBV7-2; CDR3 DNA: TGTGCCAGCAGCTTAGTTCCCCTCCCGACTAGCGGGGGGACTTACGAGCAGTACTTC; CDR3 protein: CASSLVPLPTSGGTYEQYF
J gene: TRBJ1-5; D gene: .; clone size: .; CDR3 length: 11; V gene: TRBV6-1; CDR3 DNA: TGTGCCAGCAAGGAGGATCAGCCCCAGCATTTT; CDR3 protein: CASKEDQPQHF
J gene: TRBJ1-2; D gene: TRBD1; clone size: .; CDR3 length: 14; V gene: TRBV5-1; CDR3 DNA: TGCGCCAGCAGCTGGACAGGGGGTAACTATGGCTACACCTTC; CDR3 protein: CASSWTGGNYGYTF
J gene: TRBJ1-2; D gene: .; clone size: .; CDR3 length: 14; V gene: TRBV16; CDR3 DNA: TGTGCCAGCAGCCCCGACTGGACTAACTATGGCTACACCTTC; CDR3 protein: CASSPDWTNYGYTF
J gene: TRBJ2-1; D gene: TRBD1; clone size: .; CDR3 length: 14; V gene: TRBV4-1; CDR3 DNA: TGCGCCAGCAGCCAGCAGGGACAGTACAATGAGCAGTTCTTC; CDR3 protein: CASSQQGQYNEQFF
J gene: TRBJ2-7; D gene: .; clone size: .; CDR3 length: 10; V gene: TRBV29-1; CDR3 DNA: TGCAGCGTTGTTGTAAACGAGCAGTACTTC; CDR3 protein: CSVVVNEQYF
J gene: TRBJ2-5; D gene: .; clone size: .; CDR3 length: 15; V gene: TRBV5-4; CDR3 DNA: TGTGCCAGCAGCTTGCAAGAGGGGGTTGGGGAGACCCAGTACTTC; CDR3 protein: CASSLQEGVGETQYF
J gene: TRBJ1-3; D gene: .; clone size: .; CDR3 length: 14; V gene: TRBV10-3; CDR3 DNA: TGTACCGCCGGGACTTATTGGTCTGGAAACACCATATATTTT; CDR3 protein: CTAGTYWSGNTIYF
J gene: TRBJ1-1; D gene: .; clone size: .; CDR3 length: 15; V gene: TRBV11-1; CDR3 DNA: TGTGCCAGCAGCTTGGGAGGAAGTCGGGGAACTGAAGCTTTCTTT; CDR3 protein: CASSLGGSRGTEAFF
J gene: TRBJ2-2; D gene: .; clone size: .; CDR3 length: 16; V gene: TRBV5-4; CDR3 DNA: TGTGCCAGCAGCTTCGGTACGGGAAATCGCGCCGGGGAGCTGTTTTTT; CDR3 protein: CASSFGTGNRAGELFF
J gene: TRBJ1-6; D gene: .; clone size: .; CDR3 length: 13; V gene: TRBV6-6; CDR3 DNA: TGTGCCAGCAGTGGAGAGACCCATCGGGCCCTCCACTTT; CDR3 protein: CASSGETHRALHF
J gene: TRBJ2-1; D gene: TRBD1; clone size: .; CDR3 length: 15; V gene: TRBV12-5; CDR3 DNA: TGTGCTAGTGGATTTTACGGGACAGAGTTCAATGAGCAGTTCTTC; CDR3 protein: CASGFYGTEFNEQFF
J gene: TRBJ2-5; D gene: .; clone size: .; CDR3 length: 14; V gene: TRBV7-9; CDR3 DNA: TGTGCCAGCAGCTTTTGGGGGGGCGAAGAGACCCAGTACTTC; CDR3 protein: CASSFWGGEETQYF
J gene: TRBJ2-7; D gene: TRBD2; clone size: .; CDR3 length: 16; V gene: TRBV6-1; CDR3 DNA: TGTGCCAGCAGTGGGGCTAGCGGGACCGAGCATGGCGAGCAGTACTTC; CDR3 protein: CASSGASGTEHGEQYF
J gene: TRBJ2-7; D gene: .; clone size: .; CDR3 length: 14; V gene: TRBV6-5; CDR3 DNA: TGTGCCAGCAGTTTGAGGACAGTAGTGGACGAGCAGTACTTC; CDR3 protein: CASSLRTVVDEQYF
J gene: TRBJ2-3; D gene: .; clone size: .; CDR3 length: 14; V gene: TRBV9; CDR3 DNA: TGTGCCAGCAGCGTAGCGGGGGTGAGGAATACGCAGTATTTT; CDR3 protein: CASSVAGVRNTQYF
J gene: TRBJ2-7; D gene: TRBD2; clone size: once; CDR3 length: 17; V gene: TRBV28; CDR3 DNA: TGTGCCAGCAGTTTTAAATCCGGGACTAGCGGGACCCACGAGCAGTACTTC; CDR3 protein: CASSFKSGTSGTHEQYF
J gene: TRBJ2-1; D gene: TRBD2; clone size: .; CDR3 length: 16; V gene: TRBV27; CDR3 DNA: TGTGCCAGCAGTTTACGCCCTAGCGGGGGAATCGATGAGCAGTTCTTC; CDR3 protein: CASSLRPSGGIDEQFF
J gene: TRBJ2-5; D gene: .; clone size: .; CDR3 length: 14; V gene: TRBV7-9; CDR3 DNA: TGTGCCAGCACCAAGAGGGACACAAAAGAGACCCAGTACTTC; CDR3 protein: CASTKRDTKETQYF
J gene: TRBJ2-7; D gene: .; clone size: .; CDR3 length: 13; V gene: TRBV6-5; CDR3 DNA: TGTGCCAGCAGTTACACGGCCAGGGTCGAGCAGTACTTC; CDR3 protein: CASSYTARVEQYF
J gene: TRBJ1-5; D gene: .; clone size: .; CDR3 length: 16; V gene: TRBV7-8; CDR3 DNA: TGTGCCAGCAGCGCCGACCTCGGACATAGCAATCAGCCCCAGCATTTT; CDR3 protein: CASSADLGHSNQPQHF
J gene: TRBJ2-2; D gene: .; clone size: .; CDR3 length: 12; V gene: TRBV29-1; CDR3 DNA: TGCAGCGCGCGGCAGGGCACCGGGGAGCTGTTTTTT; CDR3 protein: CSARQGTGELFF
J gene: TRBJ2-4; D gene: .; clone size: .; CDR3 length: 17; V gene: TRBV7-8; CDR3 DNA: TGTGCCAGCAGCTCGACTCGCTTCAGGGATCCCAAAAACATTCAGTACTTC; CDR3 protein: CASSSTRFRDPKNIQYF
J gene: TRBJ2-4; D gene: TRBD2; clone size: .; CDR3 length: 17; V gene: TRBV13; CDR3 DNA: TGTGCCAGCAGCTTAGGCCATGGGGCAGGGAGGGAGAACATTCAGTACTTC; CDR3 protein: CASSLGHGAGRENIQYF
J gene: TRBJ2-1; D gene: TRBD2; clone size: .; CDR3 length: 16; V gene: TRBV6-6; CDR3 DNA: TGTGCCAGCAGTTACAGTAGCGGGAGTTTCTACAATGAGCAGTTCTTC; CDR3 protein: CASSYSSGSFYNEQFF
J gene: TRBJ2-1; D gene: TRBD2; clone size: once; CDR3 length: 19; V gene: TRBV16; CDR3 DNA: TGTGCCAGCAGCCAAGGCTCCCTTCGGAGCGGGGGGGCCTTCAATGAGCAGTTCTTC; CDR3 protein: CASSQGSLRSGGAFNEQFF
J gene: TRBJ2-2; D gene: .; clone size: .; CDR3 length: 19; V gene: TRBV4-3; CDR3 DNA: TGCGCCAGCAGCCAAGCCCCCCCCGGCGGGGTGGCGAACACCGGGGAGCTGTTTTTT; CDR3 protein: CASSQAPPGGVANTGELFF
J gene: TRBJ2-5; D gene: TRBD2; clone size: .; CDR3 length: 13; V gene: TRBV12-5; CDR3 DNA: TGTGCTAGTGGTTTAGCGGGGACCGGGGCCCAGTACTTC; CDR3 protein: CASGLAGTGAQYF
J gene: TRBJ2-3; D gene: TRBD2; clone size: .; CDR3 length: 11; V gene: TRBV2; CDR3 DNA: TGTGCCAGCAGTGAAGCGCTAACTAGCGGTTTT; CDR3 protein: CASSEALTSGF
J gene: TRBJ2-3; D gene: TRBD2; clone size: .; CDR3 length: 16; V gene: TRBV7-2; CDR3 DNA: TGTGCCAGCAGAATAGAGGCGGGAGCGGGCACAGATACGCAGTATTTT; CDR3 protein: CASRIEAGAGTDTQYF
J gene: TRBJ1-2; D gene: .; clone size: .; CDR3 length: 15; V gene: TRBV11-2; CDR3 DNA: TGTGCCAGCAGCTTAGTCTCGGGAGCCAGCTATGGCTACACCTTC; CDR3 protein: CASSLVSGASYGYTF
J gene: TRBJ2-5; D gene: .; clone size: .; CDR3 length: 11; V gene: TRBV7-2; CDR3 DNA: TGTGCCAGCAGCGAGGCCAGGACCCAGTACTTC; CDR3 protein: CASSEARTQYF
J gene: TRBJ2-7; D gene: TRBD2; clone size: .; CDR3 length: 16; V gene: TRBV5-1; CDR3 DNA: TGCGCCAGCAGCCCATTAGCGGGGGGTTACTCCTACGAGCAGTACTTC; CDR3 protein: CASSPLAGGYSYEQYF
J gene: TRBJ2-5; D gene: TRBD2; clone size: .; CDR3 length: 15; V gene: TRBV4-2; CDR3 DNA: TGTGCCAGCAGCCAACTTACTAGCGGGGGAGAGACCCAGTACTTC; CDR3 protein: CASSQLTSGGETQYF
J gene: TRBJ2-3; D gene: TRBD2; clone size: once; CDR3 length: 16; V gene: TRBV6-6; CDR3 DNA: TGTGCCAGCAGTCACGGACTAGCGGGGGGAGCAGATACGCAGTATTTT; CDR3 protein: CASSHGLAGGADTQYF